The rows below give T cell receptor beta chains drawn from one sample of a study of blood T cell repertoires in COVID-19. Profiled with immunoSEQ multiplex PCR; TCRdb holds only in-frame clones, not every one. The table shows 120,000 to 150,000 clones, with roughly 83% occurring only once. The specimen sequenced was PBMCs or T cells enriched from blood (not recorded which). These TCRs come from a man between 40 and 49 years old with acute COVID-19. The CDR3 runs from the conserved cysteine through the conserved F or W. The order of the fields is V gene, J gene, D gene, clone size, CDR3 protein, CDR3 DNA. The D gene is left open where the match is weak. Not all rows give a size; the values are once, few, many and, for expanded clones, a class.

v_gene: TRBV21-1; j_gene: TRBJ1-4; d_gene: NA; abundance: NA; CDR3aa: CASSKARRTGAEKLFF; CDR3nt: TGTGCCAGCAGCAAAGCCCGGAGGACAGGGGCTGAAAAACTGTTTTTT
v_gene: TRBV7-2; j_gene: TRBJ2-5; d_gene: NA; abundance: NA; CDR3aa: CASSLLGQNQETQYF; CDR3nt: TGTGCCAGCAGCTTACTGGGGCAGAACCAAGAGACCCAGTACTTC
v_gene: TRBV14; j_gene: TRBJ2-7; d_gene: TRBD1; abundance: NA; CDR3aa: CASSQGQGNYEQYF; CDR3nt: TGTGCCAGCAGCCAAGGACAGGGGAACTACGAGCAGTACTTC
v_gene: TRBV7-2; j_gene: TRBJ2-3; d_gene: TRBD2; abundance: NA; CDR3aa: CASSPGLGEGLSTDTQYF; CDR3nt: TGTGCCAGCAGCCCCGGTTTGGGGGAGGGACTCTCCACAGATACGCAGTATTTT
v_gene: TRBV18; j_gene: TRBJ2-3; d_gene: NA; abundance: NA; CDR3aa: CASSPPGLGGTDTQYF; CDR3nt: TGTGCCAGCTCACCACCGGGTCTAGGGGGCACAGATACGCAGTATTTT
v_gene: TRBV7-4; j_gene: TRBJ2-3; d_gene: TRBD2; abundance: NA; CDR3aa: CASSPPLMGGEGDTQYF; CDR3nt: TGTGCCAGCAGCCCACCTTTAATGGGGGGGGAGGGAGATACGCAGTATTTT
v_gene: TRBV11-2; j_gene: TRBJ2-1; d_gene: TRBD2; abundance: NA; CDR3aa: CASSSQRREFDEQFF; CDR3nt: TGTGCCAGCAGCTCCCAGCGGCGGGAGTTCGATGAGCAGTTCTTC
v_gene: TRBV6-5; j_gene: TRBJ2-7; d_gene: TRBD1; abundance: NA; CDR3aa: CASRPGQGSYEQYF; CDR3nt: TGTGCCAGCAGGCCGGGACAGGGATCCTACGAGCAGTACTTC
v_gene: TRBV5-4; j_gene: TRBJ1-1; d_gene: NA; abundance: NA; CDR3aa: CASIPPGGTEAFF; CDR3nt: TGTGCCAGCATCCCTCCGGGGGGCACTGAAGCTTTCTTT
v_gene: TRBV7-9; j_gene: TRBJ2-7; d_gene: NA; abundance: once; CDR3aa: CASSLGTPYEQYF; CDR3nt: TGTGCCAGCAGCTTAGGGACACCCTACGAGCAGTACTTC
v_gene: TRBV5-1; j_gene: TRBJ1-1; d_gene: NA; abundance: once; CDR3aa: CASSFQGHTEAFF; CDR3nt: TGCGCCAGCAGCTTCCAGGGTCACACTGAAGCTTTCTTT
v_gene: TRBV5-1; j_gene: TRBJ1-6; d_gene: TRBD1; abundance: NA; CDR3aa: CASSGRTGAYNSPLHF; CDR3nt: TGCGCCAGCAGCGGTCGGACAGGTGCCTATAATTCACCCCTCCACTTT
v_gene: TRBV30; j_gene: TRBJ2-3; d_gene: NA; abundance: NA; CDR3aa: CAWTRGSSEEDTQYF; CDR3nt: TGTGCCTGGACAAGAGGGTCCTCAGAGGAAGATACGCAGTATTTT
v_gene: TRBV3-1/TRBV3-2; j_gene: TRBJ1-6; d_gene: NA; abundance: NA; CDR3aa: CASSQDGGKGPLHF; CDR3nt: TGTGCCAGCAGCCAAGATGGGGGGAAAGGGCCCCTCCACTTT
v_gene: TRBV6-2/TRBV6-3; j_gene: TRBJ2-5; d_gene: NA; abundance: NA; CDR3aa: CASSYSSGWTQKQETQYF; CDR3nt: TGTGCCAGCAGTTATTCGTCCGGGTGGACACAGAAACAAGAGACCCAGTACTTC
v_gene: TRBV7-2; j_gene: TRBJ1-1; d_gene: NA; abundance: few; CDR3aa: CASSLVPWREAFF; CDR3nt: TGTGCCAGCAGCTTAGTGCCGTGGAGGGAAGCTTTCTTT
v_gene: TRBV29-1; j_gene: TRBJ1-4; d_gene: TRBD1; abundance: NA; CDR3aa: CSVDTGTGNNEKLFF; CDR3nt: TGCAGCGTAGACACCGGGACAGGGAATAATGAAAAACTGTTTTTT
v_gene: TRBV14; j_gene: TRBJ1-5; d_gene: NA; abundance: NA; CDR3aa: CASSLGGAQPQHF; CDR3nt: TGTGCCAGCAGCCTGGGGGGGGCTCAGCCCCAGCATTTT
v_gene: TRBV15; j_gene: TRBJ2-7; d_gene: NA; abundance: NA; CDR3aa: CATSRDQADEQYF; CDR3nt: TGTGCCACCAGCAGAGATCAGGCCGACGAGCAGTACTTC
v_gene: TRBV6-5; j_gene: TRBJ1-5; d_gene: NA; abundance: NA; CDR3aa: CASSYSLAQPQHF; CDR3nt: TGTGCCAGCAGTTACTCTTTGGCTCAGCCCCAGCATTTT
v_gene: TRBV5-1; j_gene: TRBJ2-3; d_gene: TRBD2; abundance: NA; CDR3aa: CASSSRLAGASTGTQYF; CDR3nt: TGCGCCAGCAGCTCGAGACTAGCGGGAGCGAGCACAGGTACGCAGTATTTT
v_gene: TRBV19; j_gene: TRBJ1-2; d_gene: NA; abundance: NA; CDR3aa: CASSIGVNYGYTF; CDR3nt: TGTGCCAGTAGTATAGGAGTCAACTATGGCTACACCTTC
v_gene: TRBV3-1/TRBV3-2; j_gene: TRBJ2-7; d_gene: TRBD2; abundance: few; CDR3aa: CASSQGPSGRPHKSSYEQYF; CDR3nt: TGTGCCAGCAGCCAAGGCCCTAGCGGGAGGCCCCATAAGAGCTCCTACGAGCAGTACTTC
v_gene: TRBV2; j_gene: TRBJ2-3; d_gene: NA; abundance: NA; CDR3aa: CASSAWQGLTDTQYF; CDR3nt: TGTGCCAGCAGTGCCTGGCAGGGGCTAACAGATACGCAGTATTTT
v_gene: TRBV18; j_gene: TRBJ1-1; d_gene: NA; abundance: once; CDR3aa: CASPPRPNTEAFF; CDR3nt: TGTGCCAGCCCTCCCCGTCCCAACACTGAAGCTTTCTTT
v_gene: TRBV5-6; j_gene: TRBJ2-5; d_gene: TRBD1; abundance: NA; CDR3aa: CASSRQGRQETQYF; CDR3nt: TGTGCCAGCAGCCGACAGGGGAGGCAAGAGACCCAGTACTTC
v_gene: TRBV3-1/TRBV3-2; j_gene: TRBJ1-1; d_gene: NA; abundance: NA; CDR3aa: CASSQGGLGGEAEAFF; CDR3nt: TGTGCCAGCAGCCAAGGCGGCCTGGGGGGGGAGGCTGAAGCTTTCTTT
v_gene: TRBV11-2; j_gene: TRBJ1-6; d_gene: NA; abundance: few; CDR3aa: CASSLAPGGSYNSPLHF; CDR3nt: TGTGCCAGCAGCTTAGCCCCGGGGGGGTCCTATAATTCACCCCTCCACTTT
v_gene: TRBV7-8; j_gene: TRBJ2-7; d_gene: NA; abundance: NA; CDR3aa: CASSRGLNYEQYF; CDR3nt: TGTGCCAGCAGCCGGGGACTTAACTACGAGCAGTACTTC
v_gene: TRBV6-1; j_gene: TRBJ2-3; d_gene: NA; abundance: NA; CDR3aa: CASSEDPQGTSTDTQYF; CDR3nt: TGTGCCAGCAGTGAAGATCCCCAGGGTACAAGCACAGATACGCAGTATTTT
v_gene: TRBV5-4; j_gene: TRBJ2-1; d_gene: NA; abundance: NA; CDR3aa: CASSLGRGLYNEQFF; CDR3nt: TGTGCCAGCAGCTTGGGGCGGGGCCTATACAATGAGCAGTTCTTC
v_gene: TRBV12-3/TRBV12-4; j_gene: TRBJ1-1; d_gene: NA; abundance: NA; CDR3aa: CASSFGQNTEAFF; CDR3nt: TGTGCCAGCAGTTTTGGGCAGAACACTGAAGCTTTCTTT
v_gene: TRBV7-8; j_gene: TRBJ2-1; d_gene: TRBD2; abundance: few; CDR3aa: CASSFSRTSGRAVDEQFF; CDR3nt: TGTGCCAGCAGCTTCTCGAGGACTAGCGGGAGGGCCGTCGATGAGCAGTTCTTC
v_gene: TRBV7-9; j_gene: TRBJ1-1; d_gene: TRBD1; abundance: NA; CDR3aa: CASSWTGSLNTEAFF; CDR3nt: TGTGCCAGCAGCTGGACAGGGTCTTTGAACACTGAAGCTTTCTTT
v_gene: TRBV9; j_gene: TRBJ2-7; d_gene: TRBD2; abundance: NA; CDR3aa: CASSVESSGSYEQYF; CDR3nt: TGTGCCAGCAGCGTAGAGTCTAGCGGGTCCTACGAGCAGTACTTC
v_gene: TRBV10-1; j_gene: TRBJ1-1; d_gene: NA; abundance: NA; CDR3aa: CASSESGRWNTEAFF; CDR3nt: TGCGCCAGCAGTGAGTCGGGCCGGTGGAACACTGAAGCTTTCTTT
v_gene: TRBV30; j_gene: TRBJ2-5; d_gene: TRBD2; abundance: once; CDR3aa: CAWSVRGGIEAQYF; CDR3nt: TGTGCCTGGAGTGTACGGGGGGGGATCGAGGCCCAGTACTTC
v_gene: TRBV10-2; j_gene: TRBJ1-4; d_gene: NA; abundance: NA; CDR3aa: CASSESRGGREKLFF; CDR3nt: TGCGCCAGCAGTGAATCAAGGGGAGGACGGGAAAAACTGTTTTTT
v_gene: TRBV7-2; j_gene: TRBJ2-7; d_gene: TRBD2; abundance: few; CDR3aa: CASSFSSGRLHF; CDR3nt: TGTGCCAGCAGCTTTTCTAGCGGGAGGCTACACTTC
v_gene: TRBV6-6; j_gene: TRBJ1-5; d_gene: NA; abundance: NA; CDR3aa: CASSPRTVGGNQPQHF; CDR3nt: TGTGCCAGCAGTCCTCGGACAGTGGGAGGCAATCAGCCCCAGCATTTT
v_gene: TRBV18; j_gene: TRBJ2-3; d_gene: TRBD1; abundance: NA; CDR3aa: CASSTTGVTDTQYF; CDR3nt: TGTGCCAGCTCAACGACAGGGGTAACAGATACGCAGTATTTT
v_gene: TRBV4-1; j_gene: TRBJ2-4; d_gene: NA; abundance: NA; CDR3aa: CASSQLGALAKNIQYF; CDR3nt: TGCGCCAGCAGCCAACTAGGGGCGCTAGCCAAAAACATTCAGTACTTC
v_gene: TRBV5-4; j_gene: TRBJ2-5; d_gene: TRBD2; abundance: NA; CDR3aa: CASSSPRTSVQETQYF; CDR3nt: TGTGCCAGCAGCTCTCCTCGGACTAGCGTGCAAGAGACCCAGTACTTC
v_gene: TRBV9; j_gene: TRBJ2-3; d_gene: NA; abundance: NA; CDR3aa: CASRGAASTDTQYF; CDR3nt: TGTGCCAGCCGGGGGGCGGCTAGCACAGATACGCAGTATTTT
v_gene: TRBV28; j_gene: TRBJ2-7; d_gene: NA; abundance: NA; CDR3aa: CASTPPAEGYEQYF; CDR3nt: TGTGCCAGCACTCCCCCGGCGGAGGGTTACGAGCAGTACTTC
v_gene: TRBV7-2; j_gene: TRBJ2-1; d_gene: NA; abundance: NA; CDR3aa: CASSFQGQDNEQFF; CDR3nt: TGTGCCAGCAGCTTCCAGGGGCAGGACAATGAGCAGTTCTTC
v_gene: TRBV5-1; j_gene: TRBJ2-7; d_gene: TRBD1; abundance: NA; CDR3aa: CASSLVQGAHEQYF; CDR3nt: TGCGCCAGCAGCTTGGTCCAGGGGGCGCACGAGCAGTACTTC
v_gene: TRBV7-2; j_gene: TRBJ1-1; d_gene: TRBD1; abundance: NA; CDR3aa: CASSLRGLGTEAFF; CDR3nt: TGTGCCAGCAGCTTGAGGGGGCTTGGCACTGAAGCTTTCTTT
v_gene: TRBV19; j_gene: TRBJ1-2; d_gene: NA; abundance: many; CDR3aa: CASSVGTAGTGYTF; CDR3nt: TGTGCCAGTAGTGTCGGAACAGCCGGCACGGGCTACACCTTC
v_gene: TRBV7-2; j_gene: TRBJ2-1; d_gene: NA; abundance: NA; CDR3aa: CASSFKGGGYNEQFF; CDR3nt: TGTGCCAGCAGCTTTAAAGGCGGAGGGTACAATGAGCAGTTCTTC
v_gene: TRBV7-2; j_gene: TRBJ2-5; d_gene: NA; abundance: NA; CDR3aa: CASSQEKIGSQETQYF; CDR3nt: TGTGCCAGCAGTCAAGAGAAAATTGGGAGCCAAGAGACCCAGTACTTC
v_gene: TRBV9; j_gene: TRBJ2-3; d_gene: TRBD1; abundance: once; CDR3aa: CASSPSDRGADTQYF; CDR3nt: TGTGCCAGCAGCCCTTCTGACAGGGGTGCAGATACGCAGTATTTT
v_gene: TRBV28; j_gene: TRBJ2-3; d_gene: TRBD2; abundance: NA; CDR3aa: CASSEPGTSGTDTQYF; CDR3nt: TGTGCCAGCAGCGAACCCGGGACTAGCGGAACAGATACGCAGTATTTT
v_gene: TRBV28; j_gene: TRBJ1-1; d_gene: NA; abundance: NA; CDR3aa: CASSTPRDFKNTEAFF; CDR3nt: TGTGCCAGCAGTACCCCACGGGACTTTAAGAACACTGAAGCTTTCTTT
v_gene: TRBV10-2; j_gene: TRBJ1-2; d_gene: TRBD1; abundance: NA; CDR3aa: CASSSGYRGQKYGYTF; CDR3nt: TGCGCCAGCAGTTCAGGATACAGGGGGCAGAAGTATGGCTACACCTTC
v_gene: TRBV6-5; j_gene: TRBJ1-2; d_gene: NA; abundance: NA; CDR3aa: CASTKSGVYGYTF; CDR3nt: TGTGCCAGCACAAAATCCGGGGTCTATGGCTACACCTTC
v_gene: TRBV27; j_gene: TRBJ1-5; d_gene: NA; abundance: NA; CDR3aa: CASSGAASNQPQHF; CDR3nt: TGTGCCAGCAGTGGGGCAGCAAGCAATCAGCCCCAGCATTTT